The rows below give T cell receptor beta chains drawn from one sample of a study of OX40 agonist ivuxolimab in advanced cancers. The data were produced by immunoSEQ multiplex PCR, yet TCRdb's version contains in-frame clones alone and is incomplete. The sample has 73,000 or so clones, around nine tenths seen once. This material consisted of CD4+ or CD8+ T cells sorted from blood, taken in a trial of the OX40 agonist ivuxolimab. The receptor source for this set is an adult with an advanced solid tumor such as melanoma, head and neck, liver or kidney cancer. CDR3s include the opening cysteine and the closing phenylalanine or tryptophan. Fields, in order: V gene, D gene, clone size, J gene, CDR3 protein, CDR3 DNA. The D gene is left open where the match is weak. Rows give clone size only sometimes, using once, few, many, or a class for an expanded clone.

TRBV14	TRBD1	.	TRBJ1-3	CASSRDRVSGNTIYF	TGTGCCAGCAGCCGAGACAGGGTGTCTGGAAACACCATATATTTT
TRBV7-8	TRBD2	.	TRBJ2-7	CASSARTSGGVYEQYF	TGTGCCAGCAGCGCCAGGACTAGCGGGGGAGTTTACGAGCAGTACTTC
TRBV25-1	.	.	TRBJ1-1	CASSEYGRGAFF	TGTGCCAGCAGTGAATATGGTCGGGGGGCTTTCTTT
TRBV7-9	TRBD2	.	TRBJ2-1	CASSLTGLGSYNEQFF	TGTGCCAGCAGCTTAACGGGACTAGGTTCCTACAATGAGCAGTTCTTC
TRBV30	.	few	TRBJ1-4	CAWSVNEKLFF	TGTGCCTGGAGCGTTAATGAAAAACTGTTTTTT
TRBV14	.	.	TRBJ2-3	CASSPTTDTQYF	TGTGCCAGCAGCCCGACCACAGATACGCAGTATTTT
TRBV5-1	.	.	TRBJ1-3	CASSLGDGSRISGNTIYF	TGCGCCAGCAGCTTGGGTGACGGGTCTCGAATCTCTGGAAACACCATATATTTT
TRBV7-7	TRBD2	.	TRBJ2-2	CASSLNVPSGANTGELFF	TGTGCCAGCAGCTTAAACGTCCCGAGCGGGGCCAACACCGGGGAGCTGTTTTTT
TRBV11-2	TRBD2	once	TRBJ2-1	CASSHGTSGARHEQFF	TGTGCCAGCAGCCATGGGACTAGCGGGGCTCGGCATGAGCAGTTCTTC
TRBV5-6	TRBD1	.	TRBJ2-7	CASSFGQVTYEQYF	TGTGCCAGCAGCTTTGGACAGGTGACCTACGAGCAGTACTTC
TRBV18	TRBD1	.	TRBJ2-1	CASSPDRDRGGNEQFF	TGTGCCAGCTCGCCTGACCGGGACAGGGGTGGCAATGAGCAGTTCTTC
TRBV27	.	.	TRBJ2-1	CASNQRRGGYNEQFF	TGTGCCAGCAACCAGAGGAGGGGGGGTTACAATGAGCAGTTCTTC
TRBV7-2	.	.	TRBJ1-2	CASSLDPGPRSPYGYTF	TGTGCCAGCAGCTTAGACCCAGGGCCCCGAAGCCCCTATGGCTACACCTTC
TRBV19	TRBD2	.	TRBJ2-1	CASSPTSGGAGEQFF	TGTGCCAGTAGTCCTACTAGCGGGGGGGCCGGTGAGCAGTTCTTC
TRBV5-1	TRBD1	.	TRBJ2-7	CASSLTGGYEQYF	TGCGCCAGCAGCTTGACAGGGGGCTACGAGCAGTACTTC
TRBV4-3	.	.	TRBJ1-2	CASSREFRGNYGYTF	TGCGCCAGCAGCCGAGAATTCAGGGGTAACTATGGCTACACCTTC
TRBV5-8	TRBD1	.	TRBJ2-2	CASSTTNRGNTGELFF	TGTGCCAGCTCGACCACCAACAGGGGCAACACCGGGGAGCTGTTTTTT
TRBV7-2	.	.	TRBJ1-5	CASSPPGADNQPQHF	TGTGCCAGCAGCCCCCCCGGGGCGGACAATCAGCCCCAGCATTTT
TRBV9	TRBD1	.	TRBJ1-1	CASSARQGRTEAFF	TGTGCCAGCAGCGCCAGACAGGGGAGGACTGAAGCTTTCTTT
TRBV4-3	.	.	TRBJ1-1	CASSHDGTVNTEAFF	TGCGCCAGCAGCCATGACGGGACGGTGAACACTGAAGCTTTCTTT